A single sample is the source of the 31 T cell receptor beta chains below, sequenced in a study of blood T cell repertoires in COVID-19. This table comes from immunoSEQ multiplex PCR, and its TCRdb copy is limited to in-frame clones, with some not included. The table shows about 280,000 clones, with around 80% occurring only once. The sample comprised PBMCs or T cells enriched from blood (not recorded which). Every receptor here comes from a man aged 40-50 years who had been exposed to COVID-19.

This CDR3 reads CASSQERRWEGLNEQFF. For the CDR3, the DNA is TGTGCCAGCAGCCAAGAAAGGCGGTGGGAGGGCCTGAATGAGCAGTTCTTC. The gene calls are TRBV4-2 and TRBJ2-1, with 7 bases matching TRBD2. Unmatched junction bases numbered 12, after V lost 0 bases and J lost 7 bases. This CDR3 region has 17 residues. CDR1 is LGHNA, CDR2 YNFKEQ, per germline.

This chain connects TRBV19 to TRBJ1-5; TRBD1 aligns across 7 bases. The CDR3 has 13 amino acids. The ends lost 5 bases at V and 4 bases at J; junction bases unmatched: 2. Germline lookup yields CDR1 LNHDA and CDR2 SQIVND (reference sequence). CDR3 DNA sequence: TGTGCCAGTAGTGACAGGGTTAATCAGCCCCAGCATTTT. Its translation is CASSDRVNQPQHF.

The chain recombines TRBV4-2 with TRBJ1-1; no definite D call. The germline V gene has CDR1 LGHNA and CDR2 YNFKEQ. This CDR3 has 11 amino acids. V lost 4 bases to trimming and J lost 5 bases, with 5 bases between them. The CDR3 DNA follows: TGTGCCAGCAGCCTCAATACTGAAGCTTTCTTT. This gives the protein CASSLNTEAFF.

The chain has TRBV2 and TRBJ1-2; 7 bases are shared with TRBD1. This CDR3 spans 12 amino acids. Germline V gene data show CDR1 as SNHLY and CDR2 as FYNNEI. The V and J ends lost 8 bases and 4 bases, in that order; junction bases with no gene match: 4. As DNA, the CDR3 is TGTGCCAGCCAGACAGGGCTCTATGGCTACACCTTC. Its protein is CASQTGLYGYTF.

In its sample, this clone was seen a few times. The chain employs TRBV24-1 and TRBJ2-3; 8 positions match TRBD2. The CDR3 extends over 15 amino acids. J lost 3 bases, V lost 3 bases, and 4 bases had no gene match. Germline CDR1 and CDR2: KGHDR and SFDVKD. The CDR3 spells CATSDRTSPTDTQYF. The CDR3 DNA reads TGTGCCACCAGTGATAGGACTAGCCCGACAGATACGCAGTATTTT.

V gene TRBV18 combines with J gene TRBJ2-1; the match to TRBD2 covers 14 bases. CDR1 is KGHSH, CDR2 LQKENI, per germline. V lost 3 bases and J lost 8; bases outside the gene matches: 3. The CDR3 is made up of 15 amino acids. CDR3 sequence reads: CASSPGTSGGDEQFF. The CDR3 DNA follows: TGTGCCAGCTCACCTGGGACTAGCGGGGGCGATGAGCAGTTCTTC.

The V gene is TRBV24-1, the J gene TRBJ1-1; D perhaps matches TRBD1 (5 bases). This CDR3 contains 14 residues. Germline CDR1 and CDR2: KGHDR and SFDVKD. V lost 7 bases and J lost 4, with 15 bases in between. CDR3 DNA: TGTGCCACCAGGTCCGAGTGGGGGGGCACTGAAGCTTTCTTT. Its protein product is CATRSEWGGTEAFF.

This clone turned up a few times. The gene calls are TRBV5-1 and TRBJ1-5, with TRBD1 matching over 8 bases. Germline V gives CDR1 SGHRS, CDR2 YFSETQ. The CDR3 is 15 amino acids. Trimming took 4 bases from V and 2 from J; bases not matched to a gene: 5. CDR3 residues: CASSPGQVGNQPQHF. The CDR3, as DNA: TGCGCCAGCAGCCCGGGACAGGTTGGCAATCAGCCCCAGCATTTT.

This chain uses TRBV30 with TRBJ1-4; D perhaps matches TRBD1 (6 bases). V dropped 2 bases and J dropped 8 bases, with 15 bases sitting between them. Germline lookup yields CDR1 GTSNPN and CDR2 SVGIG (reference sequence). The CDR3 loop spans 14 amino acids. CDR3 loop: CAWSKDSSPEKLFF. CDR3 DNA sequence: TGTGCCTGGAGTAAGGACAGTAGTCCCGAAAAACTGTTTTTT.

This clone has a single count. The CDR3 DNA reads TGTGCCAGCAGTGAATTCGGGGCTTTCTTT. Translated: CASSEFGAFF. The genes are TRBV2 and TRBJ1-1; D not certain. This CDR3 contains 10 residues. Trimming shortened V by 2 bases and J by 11 bases, and 6 bases separated the two germline ends. Per the germline V gene, CDR1 is SNHLY and CDR2 is FYNNEI.

The J gene is TRBJ2-1, the V gene TRBV19; possibly TRBD2 for D (5 bases). CDR3 length equals 16 residues. Germline CDR1 and CDR2: LNHDA and SQIVND (reference sequence). V dropped 3 bases and J dropped 3 bases, with 15 bases sitting between them. DNA for the CDR3: TGTGCCAGTAGTATTTCTCCCGAGGGCAACTACAATGAGCAGTTCTTC. Its protein is CASSISPEGNYNEQFF.

This chain uses TRBV25-1 with TRBJ2-5; D is unclear. Germline CDR1 is MGHDK and CDR2 is SYGVNS. Between the trimmed V and J ends, which lost 1 base and 7 bases, there was a span of 4 bases. This CDR3 has 11 amino acids. CDR3 protein: CASSESGTQYF. DNA of the CDR3: TGTGCCAGCAGTGAATCGGGGACCCAGTACTTC.

Only one count was recorded for this clone. V gene TRBV11-1 combines with J gene TRBJ2-7; 7 bases align to TRBD2. The V segment lost 6 bases and the J segment 2 bases; nucleotides outside the gene matches: 7. This CDR3 region has 14 residues. Looked up from germline, CDR1 is SGHAT and CDR2 is FQDESV (reference sequence). This CDR3 is CASRQAGLTYEQYF. The CDR3 nucleotides read TGTGCCAGCAGACAAGCGGGGCTGACCTACGAGCAGTACTTC.

This chain connects TRBV6-5 to TRBJ2-1; possible D gene TRBD2, 6 bases. CDR3 length equals 13 residues. V dropped 4 bases and J dropped 14 bases, with 18 bases sitting between them. Germline CDR1 is MNHEY and CDR2 is SVGAGI. The CDR3 coding sequence is TGTGCCAGCAGTTCCACCGCCGCGGGGCTAGAGTTCTTC. Translating gives CASSSTAAGLEFF.

This clone was observed a handful of times. The rearrangement joins TRBV10-2 to TRBJ1-2, with D tentatively TRBD1 (5 bases). The V and J ends lost 10 bases and 8 bases respectively, with 14 bases between them. This CDR3 has 11 residues. Germline loops: CDR1 WSHSY, CDR2 SAAADI. The CDR3 region is CATLQGKGYTF. The CDR3 nucleotides read TGCGCCACCCTCCAGGGAAAAGGCTACACCTTC.

This clone occurred a few times. The V call is TRBV27, the J call TRBJ2-2, with D tentatively TRBD2 (5 bases). The CDR3 spans 14 residues. The germline gives CDR1 MNHEY, CDR2 SMNVEV (reference sequence). Trimming shortened V by 7 bases and J by 7 bases, and 16 bases separated the two germline ends. CDR3 coding DNA: TGTGCCAGCATATCTTGGGAGCGCGGCGGGGAGCTGTTTTTT. This gives the protein CASISWERGGELFF.

This chain joins TRBV19 and TRBJ1-2; a weak D match, TRBD1 (5 bases). CDR1 is LNHDA and CDR2 is SQIVND in the germline V gene (reference sequence). The CDR3 loop spans 13 amino acids. The ends were cut back, 7 bases at V and 8 bases at J, with 17 bases in the middle. The CDR3 DNA reads TGTGCCAGTACCCTCCAGGGACTCCGAGGCTACACCTTC. It specifies CASTLQGLRGYTF.

The V gene is TRBV7-8, the J gene TRBJ2-4, with TRBD2 matching over 7 bases. The germline CDR1 and CDR2 sequences are SGHVS and FQNEAQ. This CDR3 has 14 residues. The V gene end was trimmed by 2 bases and the J gene end by 7 bases; junction bases not matched to a gene: 5. In DNA form, the CDR3 reads TGTGCCAGCAGCTTATGGGTCGGGAGGAACATTCAGTACTTC. This codes for CASSLWVGRNIQYF.

The V call is TRBV5-1, the J call TRBJ2-5, with 9 nucleotides matching TRBD1. Germline V lookup: CDR1 SGHRS, CDR2 YFSETQ. CDR3 size: 16 residues. Unmatched junction bases numbered 9, after V lost 4 bases and J lost 2 bases. The DNA for the CDR3 is TGCGCCAGCAGCCAGGGACAGGGAGGACCACAAGAGACCCAGTACTTC. Its translation: CASSQGQGGPQETQYF. Using reference TRBV5-1 and TRBJ2-5 for the parts outside the CDR3, the full variable domain is KAGVTQTPRYLIKTRGQQVTLSCSPISGHRSVSWYQQTPGQGLQFLFEYFSETQRNKGNFPGRFSGRQFSNSRSEMNVSTLELGDSALYLCASSQGQGGPQETQYFGPGTRLLVL.

V is TRBV7-9 and J is TRBJ2-7, with 8 bases fitting TRBD1. Trimming at V came to 4 bases and at J to 4 bases, leaving 6 bases not matched to a gene. Germline-derived CDR1 and CDR2 are SEHNR and FQNEAQ (reference sequence). The CDR3 sequence is 14 residues long. The CDR3 DNA reads as TGTGCCAGCAGCTCCGGGACAGGAGATTACGAGCAGTACTTC. Translation: CASSSGTGDYEQYF.

The chain has TRBV6-2 or TRBV6-3 and TRBJ2-7, with 9 nucleotides matching TRBD2. The length of the CDR3 is 17 residues. The V gene's germline CDR1 is MNHEY and CDR2 SVGEGT. Trimming removed 4 bases from V and 2 bases from J; junction bases left unmatched: 12. In nucleotides, the CDR3 is TGTGCCAGCAGTTCTGAGAGGCGGGCGGGAGGGGCCTACGAGCAGTACTTC. Translated: CASSSERRAGGAYEQYF.

The J gene is TRBJ1-5, the V gene TRBV6-5; D not resolved. V was cut by 10 bases and J by 0 bases, with 10 bases left in between. Germline V lookup: CDR1 MNHEY, CDR2 SVGAGI. This CDR3 comprises 13 residues. The CDR3, as DNA: TGTGCCACCCTGGCAGTTAGCAATCAGCCCCAGCATTTT. Amino acid sequence: CATLAVSNQPQHF.

The J gene is TRBJ2-3, the V gene TRBV30; the match to TRBD2 covers 7 bases. The CDR3 has 14 amino acids. Losses at the gene ends were 4 bases for V and 1 base for J; bases not matched to a gene: 5. Germline CDR1 and CDR2: GTSNPN and SVGIG (reference sequence). Here the CDR3 reads CAWNQRGGTDTQYF. DNA for the CDR3: TGTGCCTGGAATCAGCGGGGAGGCACAGATACGCAGTATTTT.

This clone was counted between two and nine times. The V gene is TRBV24-1, the J gene TRBJ1-5, with D uncertain. This CDR3 contains 14 residues. V gave up 3 bases and J gave up 3 bases, with 8 bases separating them. Germline V gene sequence: CDR1 KGHDR, CDR2 SFDVKD. The chain's CDR3 is CATSDAGYNQPQHF. Here the CDR3 DNA reads TGTGCCACCAGTGATGCGGGATACAATCAGCCCCAGCATTTT.

The rearrangement links TRBV10-3 to TRBJ2-5; TRBD1 is a possible D gene (5 bases). The CDR3 consists of 11 residues. Germline assignment: CDR1 ENHRY and CDR2 SYGVKD. The V end lost 7 bases, the J end lost 3 bases, and 6 bases lay between the germline ends. The CDR3 sequence: CAIKQEETQYF. The DNA for the CDR3 is TGTGCCATCAAACAGGAAGAGACCCAGTACTTC.

The CDR3: CASSVGTSGSYNEQFF. In DNA, the CDR3 is TGTGCCAGCAGCGTAGGGACTAGCGGTTCCTACAATGAGCAGTTCTTC. The chain uses TRBV5-4 and TRBJ2-1; 11 nucleotides line up with TRBD2. V dropped 4 bases and J dropped 1; count of bases not matched to a gene: 4. This CDR3 spans 16 amino acids. Germline CDR1 and CDR2: SGHNT and YYREEE (reference sequence).

CDR3: CASSSNQGTSPLHF. In DNA, the CDR3 is TGTGCCAGCAGCTCGAACCAGGGAACTTCACCCCTCCACTTT. This sequence joins TRBV11-3 and TRBJ1-6; tentatively, D is TRBD1 (5 bases). The ends were cut back, 4 bases at V and 9 bases at J, with 13 bases in the middle. The CDR3 consists of 14 residues. The germline V gene encodes CDR1 SGHNT and CDR2 YENEEA. Filled out from reference TRBV11-3 and TRBJ1-6, the complete variable domain reads EAGVVQSPRYKIIEKKQPVAFWCNPISGHNTLYWYLQNLGQGPELLIRYENEEAVDDSQLPKDRFSAERLKGVDSTLKIQPAELGDSAVYLCASSSNQGTSPLHFGNGTRLTVT.

This rearrangement joins TRBV5-8 to TRBJ2-1; TRBD2 aligns across 9 bases. J lost 5 bases, V lost 4 bases, and 10 bases had no gene match. This CDR3 contains 16 residues. CDR1 is SGHTS and CDR2 is YDEGEE in the germline V gene. CDR3 sequence: CASSVASGRPHNEQFF. The CDR3 nucleotides are TGTGCCAGCAGCGTCGCGAGCGGGAGGCCCCACAATGAGCAGTTCTTC.

The rearrangement uses TRBV9 and TRBJ1-2; a weak D match, TRBD1 (5 bases). The CDR3 runs 14 residues. Trimming left V 5 bases short and J 4 bases short, with 15 bases between. Germline CDR1 SGDLS, CDR2 YYNGEE. The chain's CDR3 is CASRSQSGIYGYTF. The CDR3 DNA reads as TGTGCCAGCAGATCGCAATCAGGGATCTATGGCTACACCTTC.

This chain connects TRBV12-3 or TRBV12-4 to TRBJ2-4; TRBD1 is a possible D gene (6 bases). This CDR3 has 12 residues. V was cut by 6 bases and J by 11 bases, with 14 bases left in between. CDR3 DNA: TGTGCCAGCAGCCAACAGCGGACAGTTCAGTACTTC. Protein: CASSQQRTVQYF.

V and J are TRBV18 and TRBJ1-1; the D gene is possibly TRBD1 (6 bases). CDR3 size: 13 residues. V lost 6 bases and J 2 bases, leaving 10 bases between the germline ends. Looked up from germline, CDR1 is KGHSH and CDR2 is LQKENI. CDR3 residues: CASSTGQNTEAFF. Here the CDR3 DNA reads TGTGCCAGCTCTACGGGACAAAACACTGAAGCTTTCTTT.